These 27 T cell receptor beta chains share one sample of origin, sequenced in a study of Ad26.COV2.S vaccination and SARS-CoV-2 variants. The treatment was: 19 received Ad26.COV2.S at low or high dose, single or two shots; about 5 received placebo; per-sample allocation not given. On day 63 after the first injection, vaccine and placebo recipients gave samples. The assay was immunoSEQ multiplex PCR, and TCRdb's table has in-frame clones only and misses some. The repertoire has a few hundred thousand clones, around 91% of them found once; the top ten carry around 1.8%. Specimen: peripheral blood, collected in a trial of Ad26.COV2.S vaccine versus placebo. These receptors were obtained from a person aged 18-65 years who received the Ad26.COV2.S COVID-19 vaccine or a placebo.

V and J are TRBV5-1 and TRBJ1-2; the D is unclear. The germline V gene has CDR1 SGHRS and CDR2 YFSETQ. Between the trimmed V and J ends, which lost 3 bases and 4 bases, there was a span of 13 bases. The CDR3 has 14 residues. In DNA form, the CDR3 reads TGCGCCAGCAGCTCCGTCCCCGGGAGCTATGGCTACACCTTC. This gives the protein CASSSVPGSYGYTF.

The chain links TRBV7-2 to TRBJ2-2; D is possibly TRBD2 (6 bases). Looked up from germline, CDR1 is SGHTA and CDR2 is FQGNSA. Trimming removed 5 bases from V and 0 bases from J, with 10 bases in between. This CDR3 is built from 15 residues. CDR3 residues: CASSRGGTNTGELFF. DNA of the CDR3: TGTGCCAGCAGCCGTGGGGGGACGAACACCGGGGAGCTGTTTTTT.

The chain recombines TRBV6-5 with TRBJ2-7, with 16 positions matching TRBD2. CDR3 length equals 15 residues. CDR1 and CDR2 from the germline V gene are MNHEY and SVGAGI. V shed 6 bases, J shed 7 bases, and the junction held 6 bases outside the gene matches. The CDR3 sequence is CASSPGLAGGWEQYF. For the CDR3, the DNA is TGTGCCAGCAGCCCGGGACTAGCGGGAGGGTGGGAGCAGTACTTC.

This chain connects TRBV2 to TRBJ2-1, with D unclear. Germline assignment: CDR1 SNHLY and CDR2 FYNNEI. The CDR3 contains 13 residues. Trimming removed 6 bases at V and 5 bases at J, with 11 bases between. The CDR3 loop is CASSPDWDNEQFF. For the CDR3, the DNA is TGTGCCAGCAGCCCGGATTGGGACAATGAGCAGTTCTTC. Full variable domain (remainder filled in from reference TRBV2 and TRBJ2-1): EPEVTQTPSHQVTQMGQEVILRCVPISNHLYFYWYRQILGQKVEFLVSFYNNEISEKSEIFDDQFSVERPDGSNFTLKIRSTKLEDSAMYFCASSPDWDNEQFFGPGTRLTVL.

This chain connects TRBV28 to TRBJ2-7; the D gene could be TRBD1 or TRBD2 (5 bases each). CDR1 is MDHEN, CDR2 SYDVKM, per germline. The CDR3 is 18 amino acids. V was clipped by 1 base and J by 5 bases, with 24 bases between them. This CDR3 is CASSLSGISHPGPHEQYF. The CDR3 bases are TGTGCCAGCAGTTTATCGGGGATTTCGCACCCAGGGCCGCACGAGCAGTACTTC.

V and J are TRBV18 and TRBJ1-2; 7 bases are shared with TRBD1. CDR3 length: 16 amino acids. The V gene's germline CDR1 is KGHSH and CDR2 LQKENI. V dropped 0 bases and J dropped 3; count of bases not matched to a gene: 7. CDR3 residues: CASSPPAGGSYYGYTF. The CDR3 coding sequence is TGTGCCAGCTCACCACCGGCAGGGGGATCTTACTATGGCTACACCTTC.

The chain recombines TRBV5-1 with TRBJ2-5; 7 bases agree with TRBD2. The CDR3 sequence is 16 residues long. Per germline, CDR1 SGHRS and CDR2 YFSETQ. J lost 1 base, V lost 7 bases, and 13 bases had no gene match. The CDR3 DNA sequence: TGCGCCAGCCATCCGGGACTACAGGCGCGCCAAGAGACCCAGTACTTC. Translated: CASHPGLQARQETQYF.

J is TRBJ2-7 and V is TRBV10-1; the D is unclear. V was pared by 3 bases and J by 5 bases, with 8 bases between. Germline-derived CDR1 and CDR2 are WNHNN and SYGVQD (reference sequence). The CDR3 sequence is 12 residues long. The CDR3 bases are TGCGCCAGCAGTGATGAGAACAACGAGCAGTACTTC. Translated, it gives CASSDENNEQYF.

The chain carries TRBV20-1 and TRBJ2-3, with D hard to call. The CDR3 extends over 14 amino acids. Trimming removed 5 bases at V and 0 bases at J, with 12 bases between. Germline V gene lookup returns CDR1 DFQATT and CDR2 SNEGSKA (reference sequence). The DNA for the CDR3 is TGCAGTGCTGGTGGGTATAGCAGCACAGATACGCAGTATTTT. Its translation: CSAGGYSSTDTQYF.

The chain joins TRBV5-5 to TRBJ1-5; 7 nucleotides match TRBD1. The CDR3 length is 14 residues. The junction had 1 base not matched to a gene; V was cut back by 0 bases and J by 4 bases. Germline V gene sequence: CDR1 SGHKS, CDR2 YYEKEE (reference sequence). For the CDR3, the DNA is TGTGCCAGCAGCTTGGGGGACAGAAATCAGCCCCAGCATTTT. Residues: CASSLGDRNQPQHF.

This chain links TRBV10-3 with TRBJ1-3; 10 bases map to TRBD1. This CDR3 has 15 residues. Germline V gene lookup returns CDR1 ENHRY and CDR2 SYGVKD. V lost 4 bases and J lost 1; bases outside the gene matches: 1. The CDR3 protein is CAISGGQGSGNTIYF. The CDR3 DNA sequence: TGTGCCATCAGTGGGGGACAGGGGTCTGGAAACACCATATATTTT.

In this sample, this clone turned up once. This sequence joins TRBV5-1 and TRBJ2-1, with a possible D match to TRBD2 (6 bases). Trimming pared 3 bases from V and 5 bases from J, leaving 18 bases between. CDR1 is SGHRS, CDR2 YFSETQ, per germline. The CDR3 is 16 amino acids. The CDR3 is CASSSHTGESHNEQFF. The CDR3 region has the DNA TGCGCCAGCAGCTCCCATACGGGAGAAAGCCACAATGAGCAGTTCTTC.

V and J are TRBV3-1 (or the pseudogene TRBV3-2) and TRBJ2-4; D might be TRBD2 (5 bases). Germline CDR1 LGHDT, CDR2 YNNKEL (reference sequence). CDR3 size: 13 residues. V lost 4 bases and J lost 4, with 8 bases in between. The CDR3 coding sequence is TGTGCCAGCAGCCCCCGGACTAAAAACATTCAGTACTTC. Protein product: CASSPRTKNIQYF.

The V and J genes are TRBV2 and TRBJ2-1; D may be TRBD1 or TRBD2 (7 bases each). The V gene lost 2 bases and the J gene lost 8 bases, with 22 bases spanning the gap. The CDR3 contains 17 residues. CDR1 is SNHLY and CDR2 is FYNNEI in the germline V gene. The DNA for the CDR3 is TGTGCCAGCAGTGAATACCCAGGGGGAGGGCCTTGGGATGAGCAGTTCTTC. Translated, it gives CASSEYPGGGPWDEQFF. Full variable domain (missing parts from reference TRBV2 and TRBJ2-1): EPEVTQTPSHQVTQMGQEVILRCVPISNHLYFYWYRQILGQKVEFLVSFYNNEISEKSEIFDDQFSVERPDGSNFTLKIRSTKLEDSAMYFCASSEYPGGGPWDEQFFGPGTRLTVL.

This chain links TRBV5-5 with TRBJ1-6; 8 bases line up with TRBD1. J was trimmed by 6 bases and V by 3 bases; bases with no gene match: 5. The CDR3 covers 15 residues. Germline V CDR1 and CDR2: SGHKS, YYEKEE (reference sequence). The CDR3 nucleotides are TGTGCCAGCAGCTCCATGACAGGGGTTAATTCACCCCTCCACTTT. It encodes CASSSMTGVNSPLHF.

The count of this clone is one. The chain recombines TRBV7-9 with TRBJ2-5, with D perhaps assigned TRBD1 or TRBD2 (5 bases each). CDR1 SEHNR and CDR2 FQNEAQ come from the germline V gene (reference sequence). The V and J ends lost 4 bases and 7 bases respectively, with 16 bases between them. CDR3 size: 14 residues. The CDR3 loop is CASSSTQGPVTQYF. The CDR3 region has the DNA TGTGCCAGCAGCTCCACCCAGGGACCGGTGACCCAGTACTTC.

The V gene is TRBV28, the J gene TRBJ1-2; 9 bases line up with TRBD1. V trimming: 5 bases; J trimming: 9 bases; junction bases outside the gene matches: 16. Germline lookup yields CDR1 MDHEN and CDR2 SYDVKM. CDR3 length: 16 amino acids. Written as DNA, the CDR3 is TGTGCCAGCAGTCCCAAAATCGGACAGGGGATCTCTCGCTACACCTTC. It yields the protein CASSPKIGQGISRYTF.

The J gene is TRBJ1-1, the V gene TRBV19; weak D call: TRBD1 (5 bases). The V gene lost 5 bases and the J gene lost 4 bases, with 8 bases spanning the gap. This CDR3 contains 12 residues. Germline assignment: CDR1 LNHDA and CDR2 SQIVND (reference sequence). CDR3 in amino acids: CASSQQVTEAFF. As DNA, the CDR3 is TGTGCCAGTAGTCAACAGGTCACTGAAGCTTTCTTT. The whole variable domain, remainder taken from reference TRBV19 and TRBJ1-1, is DGGITQSPKYLFRKEGQNVTLSCEQNLNHDAMYWYRQDPGQGLRLIYYSQIVNDFQKGDIAEGYSVSREKKESFPLTVTSAQKNPTAFYLCASSQQVTEAFFGQGTRLTVV.

The genes are TRBV27 and TRBJ1-1, with D possibly being TRBD1 (5 bases). The V gene lost 1 base and the J gene lost 0 bases, with 6 bases spanning the gap. CDR1 and CDR2 from the germline V gene are MNHEY and SMNVEV (reference sequence). The CDR3 is made up of 14 amino acids. The CDR3 DNA follows: TGTGCCAGCAGTTTATGGGGGTTGAACACTGAAGCTTTCTTT. It specifies CASSLWGLNTEAFF.

J is TRBJ1-1 and V is TRBV28; 7 bases match TRBD1. J gave up 1 base and V 8 bases, and 7 bases lay outside the gene matches. Germline CDR1 reads MDHEN; CDR2 reads SYDVKM. The CDR3 is 14 amino acids. The CDR3 DNA sequence: TGTGCCAGCGTCGCAGGGGGATCGAACACTGAAGCTTTCTTT. It encodes CASVAGGSNTEAFF.

The chain has TRBV12-5 and TRBJ2-1, with 9 bases lining up with TRBD2. With V trimmed by 6 bases and J by 6 bases, 9 bases remained unmatched. Germline assignment: CDR1 LGHNT and CDR2 FRNRAP. This CDR3 has 15 amino acids. CDR3 in amino acids: CASGPGLASVNEQFF. The CDR3 DNA reads as TGTGCTAGTGGACCGGGACTAGCATCAGTCAATGAGCAGTTCTTC.

The chain joins TRBV4-2 to TRBJ1-1, with 9 nucleotides matching TRBD1. J lost 3 bases, V lost 8 bases, and 10 bases had no gene match. Germline V lookup: CDR1 LGHNA, CDR2 YNFKEQ. The CDR3 spans 15 residues. In DNA form, the CDR3 reads TGTGCCAGCGCTGGGTGGGACAGGGCGGACACTGAAGCTTTCTTT. Amino acids: CASAGWDRADTEAFF.

The V gene is TRBV7-8, the J gene TRBJ2-1; 9 bases match TRBD2. Trimming took 0 bases from V and 6 from J; bases not matched to a gene: 3. Germline lookup yields CDR1 SGHVS and CDR2 FQNEAQ. This CDR3 has 15 amino acids. CDR3 sequence reads: CASSLALAGPNEQFF. The CDR3 bases are TGTGCCAGCAGCTTAGCACTAGCGGGTCCCAATGAGCAGTTCTTC.

V and J are TRBV9 and TRBJ1-4; TRBD1 agrees at 12 bases. The CDR3 contains 18 residues. The V gene end was trimmed by 4 bases and the J gene end by 3 bases; junction bases not matched to a gene: 10. Germline values: CDR1 SGDLS, CDR2 YYNGEE. CDR3 protein: CASSPGGTGGASNEKLFF. The DNA for the CDR3 is TGTGCCAGCAGCCCAGGTGGGACAGGGGGCGCATCTAATGAAAAACTGTTTTTT.

The chain carries TRBV7-2 and TRBJ2-3; D unresolved. With 6 bases removed from V and 2 bases from J, the gap between germline ends came to 6 bases. CDR1 is SGHTA and CDR2 is FQGNSA in the germline V gene. The length of the CDR3 is 12 residues. The CDR3 DNA follows: TGTGCCAGCAGTTCCAACACAGATACGCAGTATTTT. Its protein is CASSSNTDTQYF.

The V gene is TRBV3-1 (or the pseudogene TRBV3-2), the J gene TRBJ2-7; D may match TRBD1 or TRBD2 (5 bases each). Germline V gene lookup returns CDR1 LGHDT and CDR2 YNNKEL (reference sequence). The CDR3 has 14 amino acids. The V and J ends lost 1 base and 9 bases respectively, with 16 bases between them. The CDR3 loop reads CASSQGRGVTMQYF. In nucleotides, the CDR3 is TGTGCCAGCAGCCAAGGAAGGGGAGTTACGATGCAGTACTTC.

The chain uses TRBV19 and TRBJ2-3, with TRBD2 identical over 8 bases. After removal of 5 bases from V and 2 bases from J, the junction contained 6 bases not matched to a gene. Germline V lookup: CDR1 LNHDA, CDR2 SQIVND (reference sequence). CDR3 length: 15 amino acids. In DNA, the CDR3 is TGTGCCAGTAGTCGTGCTAGCGGGTACACAGATACGCAGTATTTT. It is translated as CASSRASGYTDTQYF.